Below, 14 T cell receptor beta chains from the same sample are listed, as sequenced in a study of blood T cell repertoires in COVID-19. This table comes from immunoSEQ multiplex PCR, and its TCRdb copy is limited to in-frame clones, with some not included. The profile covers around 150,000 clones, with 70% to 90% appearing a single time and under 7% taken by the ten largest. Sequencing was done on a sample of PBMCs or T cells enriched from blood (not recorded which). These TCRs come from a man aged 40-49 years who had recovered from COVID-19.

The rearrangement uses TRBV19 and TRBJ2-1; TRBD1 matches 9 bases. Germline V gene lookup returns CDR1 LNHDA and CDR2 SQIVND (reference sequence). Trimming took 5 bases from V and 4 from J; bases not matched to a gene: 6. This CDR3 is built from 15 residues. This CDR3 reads CASSPGTGSYNEQFF. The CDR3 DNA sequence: TGTGCCAGTAGTCCCGGGACAGGGTCTTACAATGAGCAGTTCTTC.

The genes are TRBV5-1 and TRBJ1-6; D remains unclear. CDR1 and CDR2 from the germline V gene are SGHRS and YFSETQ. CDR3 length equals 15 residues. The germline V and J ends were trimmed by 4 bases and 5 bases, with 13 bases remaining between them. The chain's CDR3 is CASSPQERNNSPLHF. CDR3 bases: TGCGCCAGCAGCCCTCAAGAGCGGAATAATTCACCCCTCCACTTT.

In DNA, the CDR3 is TGTGCCAGTAGTATACTCCGAGCCGCTGAGCAGTTCTTC. It codes for CASSILRAAEQFF. The chain joins TRBV19 to TRBJ2-1; D unclear. Trimming took 2 bases from V and 9 from J, leaving 11 bases between them. The germline V gene has CDR1 LNHDA and CDR2 SQIVND (reference sequence). The CDR3 covers 13 residues.

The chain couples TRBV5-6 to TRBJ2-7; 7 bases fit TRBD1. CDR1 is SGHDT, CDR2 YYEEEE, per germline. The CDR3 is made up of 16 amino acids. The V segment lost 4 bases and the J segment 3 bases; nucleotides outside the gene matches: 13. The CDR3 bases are TGTGCCAGCAGCGGGATACTTGAACAGGGGTTCTACGAGCAGTACTTC. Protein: CASSGILEQGFYEQYF.

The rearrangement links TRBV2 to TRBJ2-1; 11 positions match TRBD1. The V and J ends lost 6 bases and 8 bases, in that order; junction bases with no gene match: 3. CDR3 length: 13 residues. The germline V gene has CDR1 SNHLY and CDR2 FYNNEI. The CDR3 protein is CASRGQGGDEQFF. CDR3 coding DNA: TGTGCCAGCAGGGGACAGGGGGGAGATGAGCAGTTCTTC.

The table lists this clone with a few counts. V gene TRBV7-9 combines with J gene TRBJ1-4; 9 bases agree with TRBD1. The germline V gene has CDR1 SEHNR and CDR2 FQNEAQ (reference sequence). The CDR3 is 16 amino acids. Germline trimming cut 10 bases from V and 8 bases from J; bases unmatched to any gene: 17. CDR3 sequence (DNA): TGTGCCACCAAGAGGGGACAGGGAACCCCGGACGAAAAACTGTTTTTT. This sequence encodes CATKRGQGTPDEKLFF.

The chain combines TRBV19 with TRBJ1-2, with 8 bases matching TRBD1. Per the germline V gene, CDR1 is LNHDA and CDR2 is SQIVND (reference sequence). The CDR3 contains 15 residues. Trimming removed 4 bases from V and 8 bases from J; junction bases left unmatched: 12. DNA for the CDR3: TGTGCCAGTAGTACTCATGGGACCCGGACAGGGGGCTACACCTTC. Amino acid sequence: CASSTHGTRTGGYTF.

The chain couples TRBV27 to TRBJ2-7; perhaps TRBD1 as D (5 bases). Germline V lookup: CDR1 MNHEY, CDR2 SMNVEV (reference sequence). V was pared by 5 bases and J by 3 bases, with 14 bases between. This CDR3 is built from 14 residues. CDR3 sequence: CASSPSRVSYEQYV. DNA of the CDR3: TGTGCCAGCAGTCCTTCCAGGGTAAGCTACGAGCAGTACGTC.

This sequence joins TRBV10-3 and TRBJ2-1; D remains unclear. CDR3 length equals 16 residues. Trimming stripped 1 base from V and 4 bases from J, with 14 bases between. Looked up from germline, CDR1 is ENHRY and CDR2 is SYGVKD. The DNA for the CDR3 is TGTGCCATCAGTGAGTTGAAGCGTTCCGGTTACAATGAGCAGTTCTTC. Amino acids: CAISELKRSGYNEQFF.

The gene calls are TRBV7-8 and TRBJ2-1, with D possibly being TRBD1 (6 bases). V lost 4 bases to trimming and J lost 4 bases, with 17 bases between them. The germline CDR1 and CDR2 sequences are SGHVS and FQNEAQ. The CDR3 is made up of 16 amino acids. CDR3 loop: CASSSGQKLLYNEQFF. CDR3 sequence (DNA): TGTGCCAGCAGCTCCGGACAGAAGCTTTTATACAATGAGCAGTTCTTC.

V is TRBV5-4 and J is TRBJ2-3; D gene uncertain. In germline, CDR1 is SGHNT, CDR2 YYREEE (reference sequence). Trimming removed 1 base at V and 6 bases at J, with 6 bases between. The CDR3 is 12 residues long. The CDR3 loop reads CASSLPGDTQYF. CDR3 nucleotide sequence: TGTGCCAGCAGCTTGCCCGGGGATACGCAGTATTTT.

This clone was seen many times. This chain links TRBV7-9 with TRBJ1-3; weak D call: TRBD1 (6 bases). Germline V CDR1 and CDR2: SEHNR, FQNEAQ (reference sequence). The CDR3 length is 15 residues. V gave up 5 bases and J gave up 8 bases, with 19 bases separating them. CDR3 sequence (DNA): TGTGCCAGCAGCCCCCTCCCCAGGGGTCCGCACACCATATATTTT. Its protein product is CASSPLPRGPHTIYF.

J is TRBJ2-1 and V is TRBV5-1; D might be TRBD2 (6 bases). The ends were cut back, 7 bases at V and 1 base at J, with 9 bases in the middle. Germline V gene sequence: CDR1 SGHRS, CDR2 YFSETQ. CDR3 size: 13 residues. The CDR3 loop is CASSGGSYNEQFF. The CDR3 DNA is TGCGCCAGCTCCGGGGGATCCTACAATGAGCAGTTCTTC.

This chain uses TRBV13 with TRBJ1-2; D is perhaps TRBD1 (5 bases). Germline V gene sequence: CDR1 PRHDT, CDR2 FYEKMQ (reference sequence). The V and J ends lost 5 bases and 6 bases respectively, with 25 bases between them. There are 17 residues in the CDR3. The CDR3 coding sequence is TGTGCCAGCAGCCCCACTGGGGCGGCCCACCAAGGAAATGGCTACACCTTC. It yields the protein CASSPTGAAHQGNGYTF.